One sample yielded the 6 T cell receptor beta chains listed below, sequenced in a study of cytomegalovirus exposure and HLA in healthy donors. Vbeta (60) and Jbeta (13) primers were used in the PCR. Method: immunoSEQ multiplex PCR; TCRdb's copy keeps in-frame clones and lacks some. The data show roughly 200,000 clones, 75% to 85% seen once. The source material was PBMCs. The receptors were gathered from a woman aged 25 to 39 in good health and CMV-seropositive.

DNA for the CDR3: TGTGCCAGCAGTGGCGGAAGCGGGGATTACAATGAGCAGTTCTTC. Its protein product is CASSGGSGDYNEQFF. This sequence joins TRBV6-1 and TRBJ2-1, with 7 bases lining up with TRBD2. CDR3 length: 15 amino acids. Germline V lookup: CDR1 MNHNS, CDR2 SASEGT. V lost 4 bases, J lost 4 bases, and 7 bases stayed unmatched.

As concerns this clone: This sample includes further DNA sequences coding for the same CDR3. In nucleotides, the CDR3 is TGCGCCAGCAGCTTATTAGCGGGGGGCACAGATACGCAGTATTTT. Amino acid sequence: CASSLLAGGTDTQYF. The J gene is TRBJ2-3, the V gene TRBV5-1; 9 nucleotides align to TRBD2. Germline lookup yields CDR1 SGHRS and CDR2 YFSETQ. CDR3 length: 15 amino acids. V was pared by 2 bases and J by 1 base, with 2 bases of the junction left unmatched.

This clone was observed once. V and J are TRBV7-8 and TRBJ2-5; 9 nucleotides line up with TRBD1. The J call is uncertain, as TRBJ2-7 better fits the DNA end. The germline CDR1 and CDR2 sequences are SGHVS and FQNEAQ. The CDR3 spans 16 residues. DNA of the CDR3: TGTGCCAGCAGCCGCGAACCGGGACAGGGCTTCTACGAGCAGTACTTC. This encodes CASSREPGQGFYEQYF.

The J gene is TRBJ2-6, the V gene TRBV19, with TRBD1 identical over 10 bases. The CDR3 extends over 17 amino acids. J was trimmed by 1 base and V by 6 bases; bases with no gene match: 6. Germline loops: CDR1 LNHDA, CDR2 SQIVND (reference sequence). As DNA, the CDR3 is TGTGCCAGTAGCCTCGACAGGGGGCTATCTGGGGCCAACGTCCTGACTTTC. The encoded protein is CASSLDRGLSGANVLTF.

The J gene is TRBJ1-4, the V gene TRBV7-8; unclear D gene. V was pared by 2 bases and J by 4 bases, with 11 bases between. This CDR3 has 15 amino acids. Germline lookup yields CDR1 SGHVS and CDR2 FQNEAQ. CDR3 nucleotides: TGTGCCAGCAGCTTAATTGGTGGGCATAATGAAAAACTGTTTTTT. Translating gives CASSLIGGHNEKLFF. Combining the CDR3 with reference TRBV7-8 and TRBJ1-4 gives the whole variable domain GAGVSQSPRYKVAKRGQDVALRCDPISGHVSLFWYQQALGQGPEFLTYFQNEAQLDKSGLPSDRFFAERPEGSVSTLKIQRTQQEDSAVYLCASSLIGGHNEKLFFGSGTQLSVL.

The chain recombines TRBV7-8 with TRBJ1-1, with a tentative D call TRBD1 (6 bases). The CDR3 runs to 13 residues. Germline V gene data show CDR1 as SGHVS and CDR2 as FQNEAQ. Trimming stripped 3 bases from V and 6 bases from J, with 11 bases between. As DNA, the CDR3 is TGTGCCAGCAGCTTCGCCGGGACACCTGAAGCTTTCTTT. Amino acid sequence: CASSFAGTPEAFF.